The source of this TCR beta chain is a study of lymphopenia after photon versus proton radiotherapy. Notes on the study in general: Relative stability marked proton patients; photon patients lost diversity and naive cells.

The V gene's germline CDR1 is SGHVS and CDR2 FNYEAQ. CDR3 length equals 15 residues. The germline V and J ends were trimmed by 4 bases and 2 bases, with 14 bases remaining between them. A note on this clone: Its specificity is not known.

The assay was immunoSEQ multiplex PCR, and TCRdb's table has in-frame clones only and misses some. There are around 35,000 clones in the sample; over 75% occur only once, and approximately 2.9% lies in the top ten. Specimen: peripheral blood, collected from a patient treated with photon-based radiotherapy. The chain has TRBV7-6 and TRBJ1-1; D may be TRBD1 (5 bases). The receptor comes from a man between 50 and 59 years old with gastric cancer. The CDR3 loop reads CASSSTALVNTEAFF. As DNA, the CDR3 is TGTGCCAGCAGCTCGACAGCTTTAGTAAACACTGAAGCTTTCTTT.